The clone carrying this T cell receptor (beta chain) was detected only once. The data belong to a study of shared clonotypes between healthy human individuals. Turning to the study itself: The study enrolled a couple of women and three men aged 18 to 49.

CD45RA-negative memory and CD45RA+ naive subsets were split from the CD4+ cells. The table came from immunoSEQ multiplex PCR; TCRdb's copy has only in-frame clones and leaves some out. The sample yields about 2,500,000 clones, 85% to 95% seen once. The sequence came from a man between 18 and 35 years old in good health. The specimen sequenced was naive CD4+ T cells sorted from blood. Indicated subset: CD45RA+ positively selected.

This chain's CDR3 is CAISSGTLGNNEQFF. The CDR3 region has the DNA TGTGCCATCAGCTCAGGGACGCTGGGTAACAATGAGCAGTTCTTC. The V gene is TRBV10-3, the J gene TRBJ2-1; D possibly matches TRBD1 or TRBD2 (5 bases each). Trimming pared 6 bases from V and 5 bases from J, leaving 17 bases between. CDR3 length: 15 residues. Germline CDR1 reads ENHRY; CDR2 reads SYGVKD.